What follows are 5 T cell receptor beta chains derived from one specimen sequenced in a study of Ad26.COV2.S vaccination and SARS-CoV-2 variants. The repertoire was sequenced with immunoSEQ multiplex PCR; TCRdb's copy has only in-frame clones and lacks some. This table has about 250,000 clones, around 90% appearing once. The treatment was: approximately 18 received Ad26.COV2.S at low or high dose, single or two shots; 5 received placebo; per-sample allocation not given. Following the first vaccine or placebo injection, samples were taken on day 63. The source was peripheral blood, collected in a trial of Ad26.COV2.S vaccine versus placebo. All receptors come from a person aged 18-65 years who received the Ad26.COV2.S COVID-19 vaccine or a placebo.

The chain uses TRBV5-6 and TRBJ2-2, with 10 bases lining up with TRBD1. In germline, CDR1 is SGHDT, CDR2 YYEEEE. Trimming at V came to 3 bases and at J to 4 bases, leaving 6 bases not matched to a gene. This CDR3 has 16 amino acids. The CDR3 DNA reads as TGTGCCAGCAGCTCCGGACAGGGGGTTAGCACCGGGGAGCTGTTTTTT. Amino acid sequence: CASSSGQGVSTGELFF.

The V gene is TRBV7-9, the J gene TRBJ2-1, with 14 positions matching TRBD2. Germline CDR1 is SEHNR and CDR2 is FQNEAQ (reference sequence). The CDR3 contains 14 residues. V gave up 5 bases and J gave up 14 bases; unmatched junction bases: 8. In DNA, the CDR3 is TGTGCCAGCAGCCCGGGACTAGCGGGAGATTGGGAGTTCTTC. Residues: CASSPGLAGDWEFF.

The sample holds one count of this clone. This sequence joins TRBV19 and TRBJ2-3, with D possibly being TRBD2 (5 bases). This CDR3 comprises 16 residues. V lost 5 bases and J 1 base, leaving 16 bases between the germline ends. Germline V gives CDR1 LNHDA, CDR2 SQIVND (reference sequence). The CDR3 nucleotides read TGTGCCAGTAGTGCCCCTCCCCGGGAAGGCACAGATACGCAGTATTTT. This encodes CASSAPPREGTDTQYF.

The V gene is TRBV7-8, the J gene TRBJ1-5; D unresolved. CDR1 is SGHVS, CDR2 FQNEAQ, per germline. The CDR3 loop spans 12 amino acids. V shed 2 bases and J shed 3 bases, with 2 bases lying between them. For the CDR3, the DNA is TGTGCCAGCAGCTTATTCAATCAGCCCCAGCATTTT. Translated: CASSLFNQPQHF.

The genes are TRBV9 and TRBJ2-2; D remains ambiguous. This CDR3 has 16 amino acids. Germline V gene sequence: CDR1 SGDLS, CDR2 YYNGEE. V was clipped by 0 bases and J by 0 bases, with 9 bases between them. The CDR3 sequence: CASSVEVGSNTGELFF. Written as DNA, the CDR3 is TGTGCCAGCAGCGTAGAAGTAGGCTCGAACACCGGGGAGCTGTTTTTT.